This TCR beta chain was recorded in a study of T-cell reconstitution after alpha-beta-depleted transplantation in children. V was cut by 6 bases and J by 2 bases, with 18 bases left in between. The CDR3 length is 16 residues. The germline V gene encodes CDR1 SGHRS and CDR2 YFSETQ. This clonotype has a handful of counts. Preparation of the TCRbeta library was carried out with unique molecular identifiers. TCRdb re-called the PCR reads through MiXCR, storing one row per CDR3 protein. The table has under 350,000 distinct CDR3 sequences, approximately 9.8% seen once. This chain links TRBV5-1 with TRBJ2-1, with D perhaps being TRBD1 or TRBD2 (5 bases each). This receptor was obtained from a human donor who donated a stem cell graft to a child with SCID. The sequencing here drew on PBMCs from the stem cell graft donor, taken from the stem cell graft. The CDR3 loop reads CASTSGPGRPYNEQFF. CDR3 nucleotides: TGCGCCAGCACCTCTGGGCCAGGGAGACCCTACAATGAGCAGTTCTTC.